This T cell receptor beta chain was recovered during a study of CD8+ T cells in alopecia areata. Study-level results: Scalp lesions, especially in alopecia totalis/universalis, had higher clonality than normal scalp.

RNA was isolated and reverse transcribed to cDNA, the sequencing template. The repertoire was sequenced with immunoSEQ multiplex PCR; TCRdb's copy has only in-frame clones and lacks some. The data hold around 160,000 clones, with 80% to 90% observed a single time. This clone has a count of ten or more. The antigen is not known. Trimming stripped 5 bases from V and 4 bases from J, with 12 bases between. Germline V lookup: CDR1 SGHDT, CDR2 YYEEEE. CDR3 size: 14 residues. Specimens obtained from alopecia areata patients comprised lesional scalp punch biopsies and peripheral blood. The gene calls are TRBV5-6 and TRBJ2-2; D is undetermined. The sequenced sample was CD8+ T cells sorted from blood, obtained at week 0. This TCR was recovered from a human donor with alopecia areata. CDR3 bases: TGTGCCAGCAGTACTGGGCTCGGCACCGGGGAGCTGTTTTTT. Translated: CASSTGLGTGELFF.